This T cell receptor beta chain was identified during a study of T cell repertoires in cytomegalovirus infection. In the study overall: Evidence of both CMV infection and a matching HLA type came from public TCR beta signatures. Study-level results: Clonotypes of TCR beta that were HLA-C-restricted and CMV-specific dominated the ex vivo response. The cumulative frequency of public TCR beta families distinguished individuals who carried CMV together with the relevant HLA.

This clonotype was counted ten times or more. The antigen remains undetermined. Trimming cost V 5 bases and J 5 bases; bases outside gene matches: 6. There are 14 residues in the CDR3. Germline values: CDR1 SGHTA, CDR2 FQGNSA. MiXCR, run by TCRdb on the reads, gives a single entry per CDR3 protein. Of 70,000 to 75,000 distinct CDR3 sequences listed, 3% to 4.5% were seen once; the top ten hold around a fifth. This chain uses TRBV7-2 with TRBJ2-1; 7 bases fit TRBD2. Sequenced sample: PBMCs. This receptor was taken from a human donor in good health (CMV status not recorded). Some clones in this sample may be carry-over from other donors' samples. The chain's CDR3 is CASSREVWHNEQFF. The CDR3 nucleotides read TGTGCCAGCAGCCGGGAGGTCTGGCACAATGAGCAGTTCTTC.